The rows below give T cell receptor beta chains drawn from one sample of a study of T cell changes during pregnancy in multiple sclerosis. The protocol was immunoSEQ multiplex PCR, while the TCRdb copy is restricted to in-frame clones and leaves out a portion. The sample includes roughly 80,000 clones, 90% to 95% of them seen just once. This specimen consisted of peripheral blood, obtained after pregnancy. Receptor source: a female donor in good health, enrolled as a control in a pregnancy study. The CDR3 runs from the conserved cysteine through the conserved F or W. The D gene is left open where the match is weak. Only some rows state a clone size, as once, few, many or a class for expanded clones.

d_call	v_call	clone_size	j_call	cdr3_aa	cdr3_nt
.	TRBV30	.	TRBJ1-1	CAWRDTNTEAFF	TGTGCCTGGAGGGACACGAACACTGAAGCTTTCTTT
.	TRBV7-7	.	TRBJ2-5	CASSPRGETQYF	TGTGCTAGCAGCCCCCGGGGAGAGACCCAGTACTTC
.	TRBV18	.	TRBJ2-5	CASSASETQYF	TGTGCCAGCTCAGCGTCGGAGACCCAGTACTTC
.	TRBV2	.	TRBJ2-4	CASSAGGLAKNIQYF	TGTGCCAGCAGTGCCGGGGGACTAGCCAAAAACATTCAGTACTTC
.	TRBV5-4	.	TRBJ2-4	CASSFWAGPKNIQYF	TGTGCCAGCAGCTTTTGGGCGGGGCCGAAAAACATTCAGTACTTC
.	TRBV7-8	.	TRBJ2-7	CASSSSGALPRYEQYF	TGTGCCAGCAGCTCCAGCGGAGCGTTGCCTCGATACGAGCAGTACTTC
.	TRBV5-6	.	TRBJ1-2	CASSLGLNYGYTF	TGTGCCAGCAGCTTGGGACTAAACTATGGCTACACCTTC
.	TRBV14	.	TRBJ2-2	CASSQERRTGNTGELFF	TGTGCCAGCAGCCAAGAGAGGCGCACGGGGAACACCGGGGAGCTGTTTTTT
.	TRBV9	.	TRBJ2-1	CASSVGTILSSYNEQFF	TGTGCCAGCAGCGTAGGGACTATCTTAAGCTCCTACAATGAGCAGTTCTTC
TRBD1	TRBV10-3	.	TRBJ1-1	CAIRGQGANTEAFF	TGTGCCATCAGGGGACAGGGGGCTAACACTGAAGCTTTCTTT
TRBD1	TRBV7-2	.	TRBJ2-7	CASSLFLNPGQGAEQYF	TGTGCCAGCAGCTTATTCTTAAATCCGGGACAGGGAGCAGAACAGTACTTC
TRBD1	TRBV6-5	.	TRBJ2-1	CASSPDRGRNEQFF	TGTGCCAGCAGTCCTGACAGGGGGAGAAATGAGCAGTTCTTC
TRBD1	TRBV18	.	TRBJ1-3	CASSPPGTVSGNTIYF	TGTGCCAGCTCACCTCCGGGGACAGTCTCTGGAAACACCATATATTTT
.	TRBV18	.	TRBJ2-5	CASSPEGETQYF	TGTGCCAGCTCACCGGAGGGGGAGACCCAGTACTTC
.	TRBV18	.	TRBJ2-1	CASSPPGARNEQFF	TGTGCCAGCTCACCACCGGGGGCGCGTAATGAGCAGTTCTTC
.	TRBV5-8	.	TRBJ1-4	CASSAHRVSNEKLFF	TGTGCCAGCAGCGCGCACAGGGTCTCTAATGAAAAACTGTTTTTT
.	TRBV11-3	.	TRBJ1-1	CASSATVGTEAFF	TGTGCCAGCAGCGCGACAGTGGGCACTGAAGCTTTCTTT
TRBD2	TRBV9	.	TRBJ2-7	CASSVDPSGVYEQYF	TGTGCCAGCAGCGTAGATCCTAGCGGAGTATACGAGCAGTACTTC
.	TRBV5-1	.	TRBJ1-1	CASSLYSSNTEAFF	TGCGCCAGCAGCTTGTATTCAAGCAACACTGAAGCTTTCTTT
.	TRBV4-3	.	TRBJ2-3	CASSQAPGGNDRDTQYF	TGCGCCAGCAGCCAAGCCCCAGGCGGGAACGATCGGGATACGCAGTATTTT
TRBD2	TRBV28	.	TRBJ2-2	CASSHSGRELFF	TGTGCCAGCAGCCATAGCGGGCGGGAGCTGTTTTTT
TRBD1	TRBV10-3	.	TRBJ1-6	CAIRRQGSNSPLHF	TGTGCCATCAGGAGACAGGGATCTAATTCACCCCTCCACTTT
TRBD1	TRBV27	.	TRBJ2-3	CASSLRPGQVFSRTDTQYF	TGTGCCAGCAGTTTACGCCCGGGACAGGTCTTTTCACGCACAGATACGCAGTATTTT
.	TRBV12-5	.	TRBJ2-5	CASGSGETQYF	TGTGCTAGTGGAAGCGGGGAGACCCAGTACTTC
TRBD1	TRBV5-4	.	TRBJ1-6	CASSRSGGGAPLHF	TGTGCCAGCAGCCGTTCAGGGGGAGGAGCACCCCTCCACTTT
.	TRBV15	.	TRBJ1-2	CATSNGRLTNYGYTF	TGTGCCACCAGCAATGGCAGGCTAACCAACTATGGCTACACCTTC
.	TRBV18	.	TRBJ2-1	CASSGLAADNEQFF	TGTGCCAGCTCTGGTCTAGCCGCCGACAATGAGCAGTTCTTC
.	TRBV12-5	.	TRBJ1-1	CASGGPGGTGRGTEAFF	TGTGCTAGTGGTGGACCTGGCGGAACCGGTAGGGGCACTGAAGCTTTCTTT
TRBD2	TRBV9	.	TRBJ2-1	CASSVRLAGVNEQFF	TGTGCCAGCAGCGTTCGGCTAGCGGGAGTAAATGAGCAGTTCTTC
.	TRBV5-4	once	TRBJ2-7	CASSSQGGSYEQYF	TGTGCCAGCAGCTCACAGGGTGGGTCCTACGAGCAGTACTTC
TRBD2	TRBV7-2	.	TRBJ2-5	CASSRRLAGGETQYF	TGTGCCAGCAGCCGGCGACTAGCGGGAGGGGAGACCCAGTACTTC
.	TRBV27	.	TRBJ2-3	CASSPSTDTQYF	TGTGCCAGCAGCCCAAGCACAGATACGCAGTATTTT
.	TRBV9	.	TRBJ1-1	CASSVGHRGGTEAFF	TGTGCCAGCAGCGTAGGCCACCGGGGTGGGACTGAAGCTTTCTTT
.	TRBV27	.	TRBJ2-2	CASSLWLNTGELFF	TGTGCCAGCAGTTTATGGCTGAACACCGGGGAGCTGTTTTTT
TRBD1	TRBV10-3	once	TRBJ1-6	CAIGQEVSTLHF	TGTGCCATTGGACAGGAGGTATCGACCCTCCACTTT
.	TRBV10-2	once	TRBJ1-5	CASSELGRRPQHF	TGCGCCAGCAGTGAGTTGGGGCGAAGGCCCCAGCATTTT
TRBD2	TRBV4-1	.	TRBJ2-7	CASSQRQLAGGKYEQYF	TGCGCCAGCAGCCAACGGCAACTAGCGGGAGGCAAGTACGAGCAGTACTTC
.	TRBV7-9	.	TRBJ2-7	CASSLGSYGEQYF	TGTGCCAGCAGCTTAGGGTCTTACGGCGAGCAGTACTTC
TRBD2	TRBV7-9	once	TRBJ2-7	CASSNTSDYEQYF	TGTGCCAGCAGCAACACTAGCGACTACGAGCAGTACTTC
.	TRBV11-3	.	TRBJ2-5	CASSGTGETQYF	TGTGCCAGCAGTGGTACAGGGGAGACCCAGTACTTC
TRBD2	TRBV30	.	TRBJ2-1	CAWAREGTSSYNEQFF	TGTGCCTGGGCGCGGGAGGGAACAAGCTCCTACAATGAGCAGTTCTTC
.	TRBV2	.	TRBJ1-1	CASSQWTDGNTEAFF	TGTGCCAGCAGCCAATGGACAGACGGGAACACTGAAGCTTTCTTT
.	TRBV5-1	.	TRBJ2-3	CASSLGPGSTDTQYF	TGCGCCAGCAGCTTGGGACCGGGGAGCACAGATACGCAGTATTTT
.	TRBV19	.	TRBJ1-1	CASSIGGIAEAFF	TGTGCCAGTAGTATTGGGGGGATCGCTGAAGCTTTCTTT
.	TRBV25-1	.	TRBJ2-4	CASSEYGAKNIQYF	TGTGCCAGCAGTGAATATGGGGCAAAAAACATTCAGTACTTC
TRBD2	TRBV5-4	once	TRBJ2-3	CASSLLTSGAADTQYF	TGTGCCAGCAGCCTATTGACTAGCGGGGCGGCAGATACGCAGTATTTT
.	TRBV7-8	.	TRBJ2-1	CASSFDGGGSYNEQFF	TGTGCCAGCAGCTTTGACGGCGGAGGGTCCTACAATGAGCAGTTCTTC
TRBD2	TRBV4-1	.	TRBJ2-1	CASSLPSGSRLFLHEQFF	TGCGCCAGCAGCCTGCCTAGCGGGAGTCGTCTTTTTCTTCATGAGCAGTTCTTC
.	TRBV4-1	.	TRBJ2-3	CASSHGEVTDTQYF	TGCGCCAGCAGCCATGGAGAAGTCACAGATACGCAGTATTTT
TRBD1	TRBV28	few	TRBJ1-2	CASSLYRGGYTF	TGTGCCAGCAGTTTATACAGGGGTGGCTACACCTTC
.	TRBV27	.	TRBJ1-5	CASSFSGAQPQHF	TGTGCCAGCAGTTTTTCTGGGGCCCAGCCCCAGCATTTT